The clone carrying this T cell receptor beta chain was picked up one time. Its specificity is not known. The source of the sample is a study of T cells in localized non-small cell lung cancer. Germline trimming cut 6 bases from V and 7 bases from J; bases unmatched to any gene: 5. CDR3 length: 13 amino acids. Germline loops: CDR1 MNHEY, CDR2 SVGAGI. Study findings and constraints: A median of 57 of the top 100 tumor clones appeared in adjacent lung, which was paired and uninvolved. The study linked higher blood T cell density to longer overall survival.

Here immunoSEQ multiplex PCR was the method, and the copy in TCRdb shows in-frame clones only, minus some. The sample includes roughly 16,000 clones, around 91% of them seen just once. The sequence derives from a female donor over 55 with stage III squamous cell lung carcinoma. Sequences were derived from peripheral blood, sampled before any cancer treatment. The genes are TRBV6-5 and TRBJ1-2, with 10 bases identical to TRBD1. The CDR3 DNA reads TGTGCCAGCAGCCGACAGGGGGCGGGTGGCTACACCTTC. It codes for CASSRQGAGGYTF.